The 32 T cell receptor beta chains below were found in one sample sequenced in a study of tumor-infiltrating lymphocytes in glioblastoma multiforme. TCR beta libraries were built from RNA through three nested multiplex PCR rounds using modified ARM-PCR. TCRdb used MiXCR to reprocess the multiplex PCR reads, holding one entry per CDR3 protein. The table records approximately 10,000 distinct CDR3 sequences, about 72% of them present only once. The specimen sequenced was brain tumor tissue. These receptors originate from a male donor with glioblastoma.

A note on this clonotype: Compared with germline, one end of the junction differs, possibly owing to a read error. The genes are TRBV29-1 and TRBJ2-1; 12 positions match TRBD2. The germline V gene has CDR1 SQVTM and CDR2 ANQGSEA. This CDR3 has 14 amino acids. CDR3 protein: CSVEGLAGYNERFF. CDR3 in DNA: TGCAGCGTTGAGGGACTAGCGGGCTACAATGAGCGGTTCTTC.

With respect to this clonotype: The junction and the germline gene differ at one end; a read error may be behind it. This chain links TRBV6-1 with TRBJ2-1; D remains ambiguous. CDR3 size: 15 residues. The germline gives CDR1 MNHNS, CDR2 SASEGT. For the CDR3, the DNA is TGTGACAGCAGTGAGGAAGTCGTAGCATACAATGAGCAGCTCTTC. This encodes CDSSEEVVAYNEQLF.

The genes are TRBV20-1 and TRBJ2-3; maybe TRBD2 (6 bases). From germline, CDR1 is DFQATT and CDR2 SNEGSKA (reference sequence). The V and J ends lost 7 bases and 7 bases respectively, with 24 bases between them. This CDR3 has 15 residues. This CDR3 reads CSVIPGDSLVNTQYF. In nucleotides, the CDR3 is TGCAGTGTGATACCGGGAGATTCATTAGTGAATACGCAGTATTTT.

Concerning this clonotype: The conserved phenylalanine or tryptophan is not found at the CDR3 terminus, so this likely reflects a read error. The chain combines TRBV12-3 or TRBV12-4 with TRBJ1-2; TRBD1 matches 8 bases. V was clipped by 6 bases and J by 3 bases; unmatched bases: 9. The CDR3 is made up of 15 amino acids. The CDR3 reads CASSPDRGTYYGYTI. CDR3 bases: TGTGCCAGCAGCCCCGACAGGGGCACTTACTATGGCTACACCATC.

J is TRBJ2-3 and V is TRBV10-3, with TRBD2 identical over 10 bases. V dropped 6 bases and J dropped 12; count of bases not matched to a gene: 6. The CDR3 is made up of 12 amino acids. In germline, CDR1 is ENHRY, CDR2 SYGVKD. The CDR3 DNA reads as TGTGCCATCAGCGGACTAGCGGCTTCTCAGTATTTT. It translates to CAISGLAASQYF.

The V and J genes are TRBV12-3 or TRBV12-4 and TRBJ2-3; D remains unclear. Trimming removed 6 bases from V and 1 base from J, with 14 bases in between. This CDR3 region has 15 residues. CDR3 DNA sequence: TGTGCCAGCAGCTTTTCCATCGGTCGCACAGATACGCAGTATTTT. Protein sequence: CASSFSIGRTDTQYF.

V gene TRBV29-1 combines with J gene TRBJ1-4, with D possibly being TRBD1 (5 bases). V was clipped by 1 base and J by 7 bases, with 10 bases between them. This CDR3 has 13 amino acids. Germline lookup yields CDR1 SQVTM and CDR2 ANQGSEA. The CDR3 bases are TGCAGCGTTGAAGGAGACGGGGGTGAAAAACTGTTTTTT. Encoded protein: CSVEGDGGEKLFF.

This chain uses TRBV10-3 with TRBJ2-1; 7 positions match TRBD2. Losses at the gene ends were 0 bases for V and 4 bases for J; bases not matched to a gene: 9. Germline CDR1 and CDR2: ENHRY and SYGVKD. The CDR3 is 17 amino acids. Here the CDR3 reads CAISESGSGLGYNEQFF. CDR3 DNA: TGTGCCATCAGTGAGTCTGGTAGCGGGTTAGGGTACAATGAGCAGTTCTTC.

This clonotype has at least ten counts. The chain links TRBV21-1 to TRBJ2-4; the D segment call TRBD1 is taken from the table without a DNA check. TRBV21-1 corresponds to a pseudogene. The CDR3 runs to 16 residues. CDR3 DNA: TGTGCCAGCAGCAAAGGGGACACAGGGCTTAAAAACATTCAGTACTTC. Translation gives CASSKGDTGLKNIQYF.

Remarks on this clonotype: Compared with germline, one end of the junction differs, possibly owing to a read error. The chain employs TRBV5-1 and TRBJ2-1; D unclear. CDR3 length: 15 residues. CDR1 and CDR2 from the germline V gene are SGHRS and YFSETQ. CDR3 sequence: CAGSLLVGSYNKQFF. CDR3 nucleotides: TGCGCCGGCAGCTTGTTAGTGGGATCCTACAATAAGCAGTTCTTC.

This clonotype was counted between two and nine times. This chain joins TRBV29-1 and TRBJ2-7, with 9 bases identical to TRBD1. CDR1 and CDR2 (germline): SQVTM, ANQGSEA. This CDR3 contains 11 residues. The ends lost 7 bases at V and 8 bases at J; junction bases unmatched: 6. This CDR3 is CSGAGTGKQYF. The CDR3 DNA is TGCAGCGGCGCCGGGACAGGGAAGCAGTACTTC.

The J gene is TRBJ2-1, the V gene TRBV4-2, with TRBD2 matching 11 bases. The V gene's germline CDR1 is LGHNA and CDR2 YNFKEQ. Trimming took 0 bases from V and 11 from J; bases not matched to a gene: 15. The CDR3 extends over 18 amino acids. In DNA form, the CDR3 reads TGTGCCAGCAGCCAAGATAGGCTAGCGGGAGGCGGTGGGGGTAAGCAGTTCTTC. Residues: CASSQDRLAGGGGGKQFF.

The table lists this clonotype with many counts. The V call is TRBV12-3 or TRBV12-4, the J call TRBJ1-1; D gene ambiguous. The CDR3 is 11 amino acids. Trimming stripped 7 bases from V and 7 bases from J, with 10 bases between. CDR3 protein: CASTFGLEAFF. In nucleotides, the CDR3 is TGTGCCAGCACCTTCGGACTTGAAGCTTTCTTT.

Turning to this clonotype: The junction shows a germline mismatch at one end, possibly a read error. The chain employs TRBV20-1 and TRBJ1-2; D perhaps matches TRBD1 (5 bases). CDR3 size: 14 residues. CDR1 and CDR2 (germline): DFQATT, SNEGSKA (reference sequence). CDR3 sequence reads: CNARDPGPIYGYAF. CDR3 bases: TGCAATGCTAGAGATCCAGGGCCCATCTATGGCTACGCCTTC.

Notes on this clonotype: This likely comes from a read error, as the CDR3 has no conserved phenylalanine or tryptophan at its end. This chain uses TRBV5-8 with TRBJ2-1; a possible D gene is TRBD2 (6 bases). The V gene lost 2 bases and the J gene lost 11 bases, with 14 bases spanning the gap. In germline, CDR1 is SGHTS, CDR2 YDEGEE. This CDR3 has 13 residues. As DNA, the CDR3 is TGTGCCAGCAGCTTCGGCCCGGGGAGGAAGCAGTTCTGC. Its protein is CASSFGPGRKQFC.

The rearrangement joins TRBV29-1 to TRBJ1-2; D is unresolved. Germline-derived CDR1 and CDR2 are SQVTM and ANQGSEA. Trimming left V 3 bases short and J 11 bases short, with 16 bases between. This CDR3 contains 12 residues. As DNA, the CDR3 is TGCAGCGTTGAGGCCAGCAACTACAGTTACACCTTC. It yields the protein CSVEASNYSYTF.

On this clonotype itself: No conserved phenylalanine or tryptophan ends this CDR3, so it is likely a read error. The chain combines TRBV4-1 with TRBJ1-1; D gene ambiguous. The length of the CDR3 is 13 residues. From germline, CDR1 is MGHRA and CDR2 YSYEKL. The DNA of the CDR3 is TGCGACAGCAGCCAAGAGATTTCTACTGAAGCTTTCTGT. It encodes CDSSQEISTEAFC.

The rearrangement uses TRBV20-1 and TRBJ1-4; 9 bases align to TRBD1. Germline CDR1 is DFQATT and CDR2 is SNEGSKA (reference sequence). V shed 5 bases, J shed 3 bases, and the junction held 10 bases outside the gene matches. The length of the CDR3 is 16 residues. The CDR3 is CSAADRGSVANEKLFF. The CDR3 DNA sequence: TGCAGTGCTGCGGACAGGGGTTCGGTAGCTAATGAAAAACTGTTTTTT.

This clonotype was recorded a few times. The chain carries TRBV6-5 and TRBJ1-5, with TRBD1 as a possible D gene (5 bases). The germline gives CDR1 MNHEY, CDR2 SVGAGI. The ends were cut back, 2 bases at V and 7 bases at J, with 21 bases in the middle. The CDR3 spans 17 residues. CDR3 residues: CASSYQGPGGGRQPQHF. For the CDR3, the DNA is TGTGCCAGCAGTTACCAGGGTCCAGGAGGAGGCCGACAGCCCCAGCATTTT.

This clonotype was counted between two and nine times. The genes are TRBV2 and TRBJ2-5; D not resolved. The CDR3 has 16 residues. Trimming stripped 1 base from V and 0 bases from J, with 12 bases between. Germline CDR1 reads SNHLY; CDR2 reads FYNNEI. The CDR3: CASSEDPTVNQETQYF. In DNA form, the CDR3 reads TGTGCCAGCAGTGAAGACCCGACCGTAAACCAAGAGACCCAGTACTTC.

This clonotype occurred a few times. A much larger clone differs by one base, so this may be a read error. The V call is TRBV5-1, the J call TRBJ1-2; D is uncertain. Trimming took off 4 bases at V and 4 bases at J, with 14 bases between the two ends. This CDR3 has 14 amino acids. The germline gives CDR1 SGHRS, CDR2 YFSETQ. The CDR3 is CASSMGSGIYGYTF. DNA of the CDR3: TGCGCCAGCAGCATGGGCTCGGGAATCTATGGCTACACCTTC.

V is TRBV11-2 and J is TRBJ2-1; D gene uncertain. V gave up 1 base and J gave up 9 bases, with 16 bases separating them. CDR3 size: 15 residues. CDR1 SGHAT and CDR2 FQNNGV come from the germline V gene. This chain's CDR3 is CASSLAAPSVSEQFF. The CDR3 DNA follows: TGTGCCAGCAGCTTAGCGGCCCCATCGGTCAGTGAGCAGTTCTTC. Filled out from reference TRBV11-2 and TRBJ2-1, the complete variable domain reads EAGVAQSPRYKIIEKRQSVAFWCNPISGHATLYWYQQILGQGPKLLIQFQNNGVVDDSQLPKDRFSAERLKGVDSTLKIQPAKLEDSAVYLCASSLAAPSVSEQFFGPGTRLTVL.

The gene calls are TRBV4-2 and TRBJ2-7; possible D gene TRBD2, 5 bases. V dropped 4 bases and J dropped 4 bases, with 17 bases sitting between them. Looked up from germline, CDR1 is LGHNA and CDR2 is YNFKEQ. This CDR3 spans 15 amino acids. CDR3: CASSLVESGRYEQYF. In nucleotides, the CDR3 is TGTGCCAGCAGCCTAGTCGAGAGCGGAAGGTACGAGCAGTACTTC.

This clonotype is medium-sized in the sample. V and J are TRBV29-1 and TRBJ2-7; a possible D gene is TRBD2 (5 bases). CDR3 length: 15 amino acids. V was pared by 5 bases and J by 1 base, with 18 bases between. The germline V gene has CDR1 SQVTM and CDR2 ANQGSEA. The CDR3 region is CSVYGGGSGSYEQYF. In DNA, the CDR3 is TGCAGCGTTTACGGCGGTGGGTCGGGGTCCTACGAGCAGTACTTC.

Here the CDR3 DNA reads TGTGCGGAGCAGGACGGCCTAAAAGAGACCCAGTACTTC. Amino acid sequence: CAEQDGLKETQYF. This chain connects TRBV7-8 to TRBJ2-5; no reliable D call. Germline CDR1 SGHVS, CDR2 FQNEAQ. The CDR3 covers 13 residues.

In this sample, this clonotype is large. This chain joins TRBV20-1 and TRBJ2-7; possibly TRBD2 for D (6 bases). Germline lookup yields CDR1 DFQATT and CDR2 SNEGSKA (reference sequence). Trimming shortened V by 0 bases and J by 3 bases, and 12 bases separated the two germline ends. The CDR3 is 14 residues long. The CDR3 loop reads CSARDTREYYEQYF. The CDR3 DNA reads as TGCAGTGCTAGAGATACTCGGGAGTACTACGAGCAGTACTTC.

The J gene is TRBJ1-4, the V gene TRBV20-1, with 9 bases identical to TRBD1. The CDR3 loop spans 16 amino acids. Germline CDR1 and CDR2: DFQATT and SNEGSKA (reference sequence). Germline trimming cut 7 bases from V and 0 bases from J; bases unmatched to any gene: 9. This chain's CDR3 is CSVADRGSSTNEKLFF. The CDR3, as DNA: TGCAGTGTTGCGGACAGGGGTTCGTCAACTAATGAAAAACTGTTTTTT.

The genes are TRBV11-2 and TRBJ2-3, with no clear D. Germline CDR1 is SGHAT and CDR2 is FQNNGV. This CDR3 has 13 residues. V was shortened by 5 bases and J by 4 bases, with 10 bases between the two germline ends. CDR3 region: CASSLTMADTQYF. The CDR3 DNA follows: TGTGCCAGCAGCCTAACCATGGCAGATACGCAGTATTTT.

A remark on this clonotype: One junction end disagrees with the germline gene, perhaps due to a read error. The V call is TRBV7-3, the J call TRBJ2-1; possible D gene TRBD2, 5 bases. The CDR3 contains 17 residues. Looked up from germline, CDR1 is SGHTA and CDR2 is FQGTGA. The CDR3 region is CASSLTPAGDYSNEQFF. For the CDR3, the DNA is TGCGCCAGCAGCTTAACTCCAGCCGGTGACTACAGCAATGAGCAGTTCTTC.

With regard to this clonotype: The junction departs from the called germline gene at one end, perhaps through a read error. The rearrangement uses TRBV11-1 and TRBJ2-3; TRBD2 might be the D (5 bases). CDR1 and CDR2 from the germline V gene are SGHAT and FQDESV (reference sequence). This CDR3 comprises 15 residues. CDR3 nucleotide sequence: TGCGCCAGCAGCTTAACCAGCGGCCCCACAGATACGGAGTATTTT. Translated, it gives CASSLTSGPTDTEYF.

This clonotype was found a few times. The gene calls are TRBV7-8 and TRBJ2-7; D is undetermined. Deletions cut 1 base from V and 3 bases from J, with 7 bases between. The CDR3 contains 13 residues. Germline V lookup: CDR1 SGHVS, CDR2 FQNEAQ. The DNA of the CDR3 is TGTGCCAGCAGCTTAGAACTTTTCTACGAGCAGTACTTC. Translated: CASSLELFYEQYF.

This clonotype was counted many times. The chain is built from TRBV11-2 and TRBJ1-5; D gene uncertain. The CDR3 is 14 residues long. Germline CDR1 is SGHAT and CDR2 is FQNNGV. Trimming left V 2 bases short and J 0 bases short, with 5 bases between. The DNA of the CDR3 is TGTGCCAGCAGCTTACAGAATAGCAATCAGCCCCAGCATTTT. This translates into CASSLQNSNQPQHF.